The rows below give T cell receptor beta chains drawn from one sample of a study of graft-versus-host responses after intestinal transplantation. Their cognate antigens are unknown. Sequenced by immunoSEQ multiplex PCR; TCRdb stores in-frame clones only, minus some. The table records around 110,000 clones, 87% of them present only once. Specimen: unstimulated CD4+ T cells sorted from spleen or lymph node cells, collected before transplant. These receptors all stem from a human donor who was the organ donor for an intestinal transplant. The conserved cysteine and the conserved F or W are not part of the CDR3 here.

>TRBV7-9|TRBJ2-7
ASSAPGKNYEQY
>TRBV6-5|TRBJ1-1
ASSYRGGGEAF
>TRBV9|TRBJ2-2
ASSVRQTGELF
>TRBV7-9|TRBJ2-2
ASSLIAVNTGELF
>TRBV7-9|TRBJ1-1
ASSLDGGPMNTEAF
>TRBV2|TRBJ2-1
ASSAGPPQYNEQF
>TRBV6-6|TRBJ2-5
ASTPGLAGTQETQY
>TRBV7-6|TRBJ1-4
ASSPTTGATVRKLF
>TRBV30|TRBJ2-1
AWSLALRQF
>TRBV9|TRBJ2-2
ASSVALAGVGELF
>TRBV4-1|TRBJ2-3
ASSQGTTRGTQY
>TRBV6-1|TRBJ1-2
ASSVQTDYGYT
>TRBV28|TRBJ1-2
ASSLGGTGGNYGYT
>TRBV4-2|TRBJ2-5
ASSQRSPGQTEALY
>TRBV11-2|TRBJ2-5
ASSLVHSGGAKTQY
>TRBV2|TRBJ1-1
ASPRDRGLVNTEAF
>TRBV5-4|TRBJ2-7
ASSLSSYEQY
>TRBV4-1|TRBJ2-5
ASSQVGLDQETQY
>TRBV6-5|TRBJ2-3
ASRTGAADTQY
>TRBV10-3|TRBJ2-1
ADSVGGANDEQF
>TRBV2|TRBJ1-6
ATTGTGDSPLH
>TRBV15|TRBJ1-3
ATSRDSGEGNTIY
>TRBV5-4|TRBJ1-6
ARSLVRSSYNSPLH
>TRBV5-1|TRBJ2-1
ASSLGTSGRAINEQF
>TRBV4-2|TRBJ1-6
ASSQDPPRGIRSPLH
>TRBV5-5|TRBJ1-2
ASSLGGITKGYT
>TRBV19|TRBJ2-1
ASSRSSGRAANEQF
>TRBV27|TRBJ2-7
ASSINKGGQGAAYEQY
>TRBV6-5|TRBJ2-7
ASSYSPGTYEQY
>TRBV19|TRBJ2-4
ASSSSGQVAGGTKNIQY
>TRBV4-1|TRBJ2-2
ASSRAGLAGGNTGELF
>TRBV6-4|TRBJ2-7
ASSLAGGPYEQY
>TRBV5-6|TRBJ1-1
ASSVTGGLGWTEAF
>TRBV4-1|TRBJ2-5
ASSREGGREETQY
>TRBV6-6|TRBJ2-1
ASSYGYRGAYNEQF
>TRBV7-2|TRBJ2-3
ASSFLAGGTDTQY
>TRBV28|TRBJ2-6
ATTSGTEFSGANVLT
>TRBV5-4|TRBJ1-6
ASSLRRLSLH
>TRBV10-1|TRBJ1-2
ASSEPQSNYGYT
>TRBV6-5|TRBJ1-2
ASSYEVRGNYGYT
>TRBV10-2|TRBJ2-3
ASSEQTGQGQY
>TRBV9|TRBJ1-2
ASMGLLAGGIYGYT
>TRBV19|TRBJ1-5
ASSMSGTGGNQPQH
>TRBV18|TRBJ2-1
ASSLQRGPREQF
>TRBV7-6|TRBJ1-2
ASSRDRFHGYT
>TRBV6-6|TRBJ2-7
ASRQGYEQY
>TRBV10-3|TRBJ1-3
AISEDFSGNTIY
>TRBV6-1|TRBJ1-4
ASNSGQATNEKLF
>TRBV9|TRBJ2-7
ASSVASGSEQY
>TRBV2|TRBJ2-2
ASRGQGVLTGELF